Presented here are 14 T cell receptor beta chains from one specimen sequenced in a study of blood T cell repertoires in COVID-19. The data were produced by immunoSEQ multiplex PCR, yet TCRdb's version contains in-frame clones alone and is incomplete. The data hold 95,000 to 150,000 clones, with about 79% observed a single time. The sample comprised peripheral blood. The receptors were sampled from a woman in her sixties or seventies with acute or convalescent COVID-19.

V usage is TRBV15 and J usage is TRBJ1-6; 7 bases map to TRBD1. V was clipped by 0 bases and J by 7 bases; unmatched bases: 3. This CDR3 is built from 15 residues. Germline V CDR1 and CDR2: LNHNV, YYDKDF (reference sequence). This CDR3 is CATSREPGQNSPLHF. For the CDR3, the DNA is TGTGCCACCAGCAGAGAGCCGGGACAGAATTCACCCCTCCACTTT. Full variable domain (outside the CDR3, taken from reference TRBV15 and TRBJ1-6): DAMVIQNPRYQVTQFGKPVTLSCSQTLNHNVMYWYQQKSSQAPKLLFHYYDKDFNNEADTPDNFQSRRPNTSFCFLDIRSPGLGDTAMYLCATSREPGQNSPLHFGNGTRLTVT.

The chain combines TRBV7-9 with TRBJ1-1; TRBD1 matches at 7 bases. Germline V gene lookup returns CDR1 SEHNR and CDR2 FQNEAQ (reference sequence). The ends lost 5 bases at V and 5 bases at J; junction bases unmatched: 11. The CDR3 extends over 15 amino acids. The CDR3 reads CASSPPGDSRTEAFF. DNA for the CDR3: TGTGCCAGCAGCCCGCCGGGGGACAGTCGGACTGAAGCTTTCTTT. The variable domain in full, completed from reference TRBV7-9 and TRBJ1-1, reads DTGVSQNPRHKITKRGQNVTFRCDPISEHNRLYWYRQTLGQGPEFLTYFQNEAQLEKSRLLSDRFSAERPKGSFSTLEIQRTEQGDSAMYLCASSPPGDSRTEAFFGQGTRLTVV.

The CDR3 loop reads CASSLTSGLANNEQFF. CDR3 in DNA: TGTGCCAGCAGCTTAACCTCGGGACTAGCCAACAATGAGCAGTTCTTC. This chain links TRBV7-2 with TRBJ2-1; 9 positions agree with TRBD2. This CDR3 is built from 16 residues. With V trimmed by 2 bases and J by 5 bases, 7 bases remained unmatched. In germline, CDR1 is SGHTA, CDR2 FQGNSA.

V gene TRBV6-2 or TRBV6-3 combines with J gene TRBJ1-5; a weak D match, TRBD1 (5 bases). The V gene lost 5 bases and the J gene lost 5 bases, with 13 bases spanning the gap. The CDR3 has 14 residues. Germline V CDR1 and CDR2: MNHEY, SVGEGT. The chain's CDR3 is CASSQTAHHQPQHF. The CDR3 DNA reads as TGTGCCAGCAGTCAGACAGCGCACCATCAGCCCCAGCATTTT.

The genes are TRBV6-6 and TRBJ2-2; 8 nucleotides align to TRBD1. The length of the CDR3 is 16 residues. Germline V lookup: CDR1 MNHNY, CDR2 SVGAGI (reference sequence). After removal of 6 bases from V and 3 bases from J, the junction contained 9 bases not matched to a gene. CDR3 bases: TGTGCCAGCAGGGACCGGACAGGGAAGGACACCGGGGAGCTGTTTTTT. Translated, it gives CASRDRTGKDTGELFF.

The chain has TRBV2 and TRBJ2-4, with D perhaps matching TRBD1 (6 bases). The CDR3 covers 12 residues. Germline-derived CDR1 and CDR2 are SNHLY and FYNNEI. The V and J ends lost 4 bases and 8 bases respectively, with 9 bases between them. The CDR3 loop reads CASSVEGDIQYF. In nucleotides, the CDR3 is TGTGCCAGCAGTGTAGAGGGGGACATTCAGTACTTC.

The rearrangement uses TRBV7-9 and TRBJ2-7; 9 bases align to TRBD1. V lost 5 bases to trimming and J lost 1 base; unmatched junction nucleotides: 3. Per germline, CDR1 SEHNR and CDR2 FQNEAQ (reference sequence). This CDR3 region has 14 residues. In nucleotides, the CDR3 is TGTGCCAGCAGCACGGACAGGGGTTCCTACGAGCAGTACTTC. Translating it yields CASSTDRGSYEQYF.

This clone has only one observation. The CDR3 sequence: CASSLDVGGGYTF. The CDR3 nucleotides read TGTGCCAGCAGCTTAGATGTTGGTGGCGGCTACACCTTC. The chain couples TRBV7-2 to TRBJ1-2; no clear D. V was clipped by 1 base and J by 8 bases, with 11 bases between them. This CDR3 is 13 amino acids long. CDR1 is SGHTA, CDR2 FQGNSA, per germline.

The V and J genes are TRBV7-2 and TRBJ1-1; D may be TRBD1 (5 bases). Trimming cost V 10 bases and J 0 bases, with 12 bases left between them. The CDR3 consists of 13 residues. Germline assignment: CDR1 SGHTA and CDR2 FQGNSA. CDR3 DNA sequence: TGTGCCACAAGGGGCAGCTTGAACACTGAAGCTTTCTTT. Amino acids: CATRGSLNTEAFF. The variable domain in full, completed from reference TRBV7-2 and TRBJ1-1, reads GAGVSQSPSNKVTEKGKDVELRCDPISGHTALYWYRQSLGQGLEFLIYFQGNSAPDKSGLPSDRFSAERTGGSVSTLTIQRTQQEDSAVYLCATRGSLNTEAFFGQGTRLTVV.

V gene TRBV5-4 combines with J gene TRBJ2-6; a possible D gene is TRBD2 (6 bases). This CDR3 has 15 amino acids. Germline CDR1 is SGHNT and CDR2 is YYREEE (reference sequence). V was cut by 2 bases and J by 0 bases, with 6 bases left in between. CDR3 sequence: CASSLAGSGANVLTF. The CDR3 DNA sequence: TGTGCCAGCAGCTTAGCGGGCTCTGGGGCCAACGTCCTGACTTTC.

This chain uses TRBV30 with TRBJ1-2; D may be TRBD1 (6 bases). Per germline, CDR1 GTSNPN and CDR2 SVGIG (reference sequence). Trimming removed 3 bases from V and 1 base from J, with 12 bases in between. The CDR3 loop spans 14 amino acids. CDR3 nucleotide sequence: TGTGCCTGGAGGCCCGGACAGCGTAACTATGGCTACACCTTC. It is translated as CAWRPGQRNYGYTF.

This clone has just one count. The chain employs TRBV10-2 and TRBJ1-6; 7 bases match TRBD1. This CDR3 region has 15 residues. Germline trimming cut 2 bases from V and 6 bases from J; bases unmatched to any gene: 4. Germline CDR1 WSHSY, CDR2 SAAADI. CDR3 DNA sequence: TGCGCCAGCAGTGAGAACGACAGGGCTAATTCACCCCTCCACTTT. Encoded protein: CASSENDRANSPLHF.

The chain employs TRBV5-6 and TRBJ1-1, with D maybe TRBD1 (6 bases). CDR3 length: 17 amino acids. Trimming removed 2 bases at V and 4 bases at J, with 21 bases between. Germline V gives CDR1 SGHDT, CDR2 YYEEEE. CDR3 DNA sequence: TGTGCCAGCAGCTTTTCCGCCAGGGGTGTGGTTGGCACTGAAGCTTTCTTT. It yields the protein CASSFSARGVVGTEAFF.

The chain has TRBV5-8 and TRBJ2-5; 12 nucleotides agree with TRBD2. This CDR3 is built from 15 residues. The germline CDR1 and CDR2 sequences are SGHTS and YDEGEE. The ends lost 6 bases at V and 5 bases at J; junction bases unmatched: 8. This CDR3 reads CASIRTSGEKETQYF. In DNA form, the CDR3 reads TGTGCCAGCATCCGGACTAGCGGGGAGAAGGAGACCCAGTACTTC.